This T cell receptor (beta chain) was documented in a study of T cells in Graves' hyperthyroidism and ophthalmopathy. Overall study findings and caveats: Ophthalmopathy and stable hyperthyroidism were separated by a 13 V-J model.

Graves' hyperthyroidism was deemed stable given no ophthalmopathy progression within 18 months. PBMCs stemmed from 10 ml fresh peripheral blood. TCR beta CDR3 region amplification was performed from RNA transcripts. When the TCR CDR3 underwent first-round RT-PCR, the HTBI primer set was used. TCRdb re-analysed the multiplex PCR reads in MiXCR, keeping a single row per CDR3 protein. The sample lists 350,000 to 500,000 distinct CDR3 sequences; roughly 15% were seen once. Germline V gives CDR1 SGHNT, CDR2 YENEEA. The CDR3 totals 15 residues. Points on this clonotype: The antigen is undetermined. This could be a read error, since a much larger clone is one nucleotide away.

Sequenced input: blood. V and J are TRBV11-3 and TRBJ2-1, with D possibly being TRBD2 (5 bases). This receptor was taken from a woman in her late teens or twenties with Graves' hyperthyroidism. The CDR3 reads CAGSRAPGSYNEQFF. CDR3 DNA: TGTGCCGGCAGCCGGGCCCCGGGGTCCTACAATGAGCAGTTCTTC.